The text below deals with one T cell receptor (beta chain). The target antigen is unknown. A universal primer site was incorporated via template switching, and the cDNA contained unique molecular identifiers. MiXCR, run by TCRdb on the 5' RACE reads, gives a single entry per CDR3 protein. The sample has more than 1.5 million distinct CDR3 sequences; about 32% are singletons. This CDR3 region has 16 residues. Germline lookup yields CDR1 SGHTA and CDR2 FQGNSA. Losses at the gene ends were 2 bases for V and 2 bases for J; bases not matched to a gene: 5. The data belong to a study of identical twins. Points from the study as a whole: Among beta out-of-frame sequences, excess sharing between twins appeared weaker. Abundant cord blood beta clonotypes carried fewer insertions; memory repertoires showed none. Interpretation of the results relied on cross-sectional statistical analysis and not on following the same donors.

The material sequenced was cord blood. The clonotype comes from a newborn girl in good health. The chain uses TRBV7-2 and TRBJ2-7, with 11 bases matching TRBD2. The CDR3 region is CASSLIPSGRTYEQYF. CDR3 DNA sequence: TGTGCCAGCAGCTTAATCCCTAGCGGGAGGACCTACGAGCAGTACTTC. Complete variable domain (other parts from reference TRBV7-2 and TRBJ2-7): GAGVSQSPSNKVTEKGKDVELRCDPISGHTALYWYRQSLGQGLEFLIYFQGNSAPDKSGLPSDRFSAERTGGSVSTLTIQRTQQEDSAVYLCASSLIPSGRTYEQYFGPGTRLTVT.